The T cell receptor beta chain under discussion was sequenced for a study of blood T cells in healthy people across ages. Germline V CDR1 and CDR2: DFQATT, SNEGSKA (reference sequence). The CDR3 totals 14 residues. The ends were cut back, 4 bases at V and 3 bases at J, with 15 bases in the middle. At least ten counts were recorded for this clonotype. No fewer than 5.5 micrograms of total RNA were isolated from every sample. Next came a second PCR, run for about 6 to 11 cycles, which used a sample-barcoded 5' primer along with a J-beta primer mix. TCRdb recomputed calls from the 5' RACE reads with MiXCR, one row per CDR3 protein. The table records 800,000 or so distinct CDR3 sequences, 20% to 25% of them present only once. In addition, the sample was reused for a study of T cells of mothers and their children.

The source of this sequence is a boy under 18 in good health. The J gene is TRBJ1-1, the V gene TRBV20-1; TRBD1 might be the D (5 bases). Input material: blood. For the CDR3, the DNA is TGCAGTGCTACCTCCCGCCAGGGATACACTGAAGCTTTCTTT. As protein: CSATSRQGYTEAFF.